The TCR beta chain under discussion was sequenced for a study of post-analysis software for immune sequencing data. Study context: Several disease courses (relapsing-remitting, secondary progressive and progressive-relapsing) of multiple sclerosis were included. General study findings and limits: TRBV5-6, TRBV5-1 and TRBV20-1 were among several TRBV segments more frequent in patients than controls. By F measure, samples from a shared preparation batch strongly co-clustered.

The ends were cut back, 0 bases at V and 0 bases at J, with 12 bases in the middle. Germline V gives CDR1 SGHRS, CDR2 YFSETQ. The CDR3 consists of 16 residues. Unique molecular identifiers were carried by the TCR beta cDNA libraries. TCRdb recomputed calls from the PCR reads with MiXCR, one row per CDR3 protein. This table holds about 820,000 distinct CDR3 sequences, roughly 50% found once. This clonotype was counted between two and nine times. The antigen is not known. This TCR was sampled from a girl aged 10 to 17 with multiple sclerosis. This chain links TRBV5-1 with TRBJ1-2, with D unresolved. Sequenced material: blood. CDR3 loop: CASSLVMRKANYGYTF. The CDR3 region has the DNA TGCGCCAGCAGCTTGGTGATGAGGAAAGCTAACTATGGCTACACCTTC.